The 10 T cell receptor beta chains below come from one sample, sequenced in a study of blood T cells in healthy people across ages. Then a second PCR, running about 6 to 12 cycles, was carried out with a sample-barcoded 5' primer and a J-beta primer mix. TCRdb reprocessed the 5' RACE reads with MiXCR, giving one entry per CDR3 protein. The data show some 760,000 distinct CDR3 sequences, around 25% seen once. The sample was also linked to a second study, of T cells of mothers and their children.

The sequenced sample was blood. These receptors were taken from a boy between 10 and 17 years old in good health.

V usage is TRBV14 and J usage is TRBJ2-2, with D tentatively TRBD1 or TRBD2 (6 bases each). Trimming removed 0 bases from V and 12 bases from J, with 14 bases in between. Germline V gene lookup returns CDR1 SGHDN and CDR2 FVKESK. The CDR3 consists of 14 residues. CDR3 nucleotides: TGTGCCAGCAGCCAAGATCGGGGGCAGGAGAAGCTGTTTTTT. Translation gives CASSQDRGQEKLFF.

In regard to this clonotype: This likely came from a read error, as a far larger clone is one base away. This rearrangement joins TRBV4-2 to TRBJ2-7, with TRBD2 matching over 13 bases. The CDR3 totals 15 residues. CDR1 is LGHNA, CDR2 YNFKEQ, per germline. CDR3 sequence: CANSPLAGGPYEQYF. The CDR3 region has the DNA TGTGCCAACAGCCCACTAGCGGGAGGGCCCTACGAGCAGTACTTC.

This clonotype was seen a handful of times. CDR3 residues: CSVKTSGRAGEQFF. The CDR3 region has the DNA TGCAGCGTTAAGACTAGCGGGAGGGCCGGTGAGCAGTTCTTC. The rearrangement joins TRBV29-1 to TRBJ2-1; 14 nucleotides line up with TRBD2. The CDR3 totals 14 residues. V dropped 5 bases and J dropped 9; count of bases not matched to a gene: 6. The germline V gene has CDR1 SQVTM and CDR2 ANQGSEA.

This clonotype turned up a few times. J is TRBJ2-2 and V is TRBV9; tentative D call: TRBD1 (5 bases). The CDR3 is 14 amino acids. V dropped 4 bases and J dropped 4 bases, with 11 bases sitting between them. CDR1 and CDR2 (germline): SGDLS, YYNGEE. Written as DNA, the CDR3 is TGTGCCAGCAGCCAGGGAATGGGCACCGGGGAGCTGTTTTTT. It translates to CASSQGMGTGELFF.

This clonotype was found a few times. The chain uses TRBV6-6 and TRBJ2-7, with 8 bases matching TRBD2. The V gene's germline CDR1 is MNHNY and CDR2 SVGAGI (reference sequence). This CDR3 has 14 residues. Trimming cost V 8 bases and J 3 bases; bases outside gene matches: 9. The CDR3 nucleotides are TGTGCCAGCTCCCCCGGGACTAGGGGCTACGAGCAGTACTTC. It translates to CASSPGTRGYEQYF.

This clonotype was seen only a few times. The rearrangement uses TRBV7-2 and TRBJ2-3; no clear D. The CDR3 sequence is 15 residues long. Germline CDR1 is SGHTA and CDR2 is FQGNSA. The V end was cut by 1 base, the J end by 1 base, with 9 bases between. The CDR3 DNA is TGTGCCAGCAGCTTAGGGCTATCAGGCACAGATACGCAGTATTTT. Its translation is CASSLGLSGTDTQYF.

This clonotype has more than one count but fewer than ten. The chain employs TRBV5-1 and TRBJ1-5, with TRBD1 matching 9 bases. The CDR3 extends over 15 amino acids. Trimming at V came to 3 bases and at J to 5 bases, leaving 6 bases not matched to a gene. Germline lookup yields CDR1 SGHRS and CDR2 YFSETQ. The CDR3, as DNA: TGCGCCAGCAGCTGGGGGACAGGGTCGGATCAGCCCCAGCATTTT. This encodes CASSWGTGSDQPQHF.

The gene calls are TRBV6-1 and TRBJ1-4, with a tentative D call TRBD1 (5 bases). This CDR3 is built from 16 residues. The V gene lost 8 bases and the J gene lost 7 bases, with 23 bases spanning the gap. CDR1 and CDR2 from the germline V gene are MNHNS and SASEGT. The chain's CDR3 is CASSGQGPNAGEKLFF. CDR3 nucleotide sequence: TGTGCCAGCTCCGGGCAGGGCCCTAATGCGGGTGAAAAACTGTTTTTT.

The chain employs TRBV12-3 or TRBV12-4 and TRBJ2-4; a possible D gene is TRBD1 (6 bases). The ends were cut back, 5 bases at V and 7 bases at J, with 18 bases in the middle. This CDR3 region has 15 residues. Here the CDR3 reads CASSIPRGIGNIQYF. CDR3 sequence (DNA): TGTGCCAGCAGTATACCCAGGGGAATCGGGAACATTCAGTACTTC.

This clonotype occurred a few times. The CDR3 coding sequence is TGTGCCAGCGACGACGCGGGGCGGGGCGGGGAGCTGTTTTTT. Protein sequence: CASDDAGRGGELFF. The V call is TRBV12-3 or TRBV12-4, the J call TRBJ2-2; TRBD2 might be the D (6 bases). The CDR3 runs to 14 residues. Between the trimmed V and J ends, which lost 8 bases and 7 bases, there was a span of 17 bases.